This T cell receptor beta chain was sequenced for a study of T-cell reconstitution after alpha-beta-depleted transplantation in children. This CDR3 has 16 amino acids. Germline V lookup: CDR1 SGHRS, CDR2 YFSETQ. The trim removed 5 bases at V and 5 bases at J, leaving 8 bases unmatched. This clonotype was seen a few times. Construction of the TCRbeta library involved unique molecular identifiers. TCRdb fed the PCR reads into MiXCR, producing one record per CDR3 protein. The repertoire consists of about 830,000 distinct CDR3 sequences, with less than 20% occurring once and the leading ten covering 5%. This chain joins TRBV5-1 and TRBJ2-2, with 11 bases fitting TRBD2. The sequence was obtained from a male patient between 10 and 17 years old who had a stem cell transplant for acute lymphoblastic leukemia, so the T cells may come from the graft donor. The specimen was PBMCs, mostly from graft donor cells, collected 360 days after TCRalphabeta/CD19-depleted stem cell transplant. CDR3 loop: CASRLTSGSKTGELFF. The CDR3 DNA is TGCGCCAGCAGACTTACTAGCGGGAGTAAGACCGGGGAGCTGTTTTTT.